A single sample is the source of the 22 T cell receptor beta chains below, sequenced in a study of shared clonotypes between healthy human individuals. Assay used: immunoSEQ multiplex PCR; TCRdb lists only in-frame clones, some missing. The sample consists of roughly 2.1 million clones, approximately 94% of them appearing once. Naive CD8 cells lacked CD45RO and underwent positive selection for CCR7, leaving out terminally differentiated effector memory CD45RA+ cells. Sequencing was carried out using naive CD8+ T cells from PBMCs. These receptors were obtained from a man younger than 30 in good health. Some clones in this sample may be carry-over from other donors' samples.

The chain couples TRBV5-4 to TRBJ2-7; tentatively, D is TRBD1 (5 bases). The V and J ends lost 3 bases and 3 bases respectively, with 13 bases between them. The V gene's germline CDR1 is SGHNT and CDR2 YYREEE (reference sequence). The CDR3 loop spans 14 amino acids. CDR3 protein: CASSSGIRDYEQYF. In DNA form, the CDR3 reads TGTGCCAGCAGCTCAGGGATAAGAGACTACGAGCAGTACTTC.

The V gene is TRBV7-9, the J gene TRBJ2-1; no reliable D call. The CDR3 length is 15 residues. Germline V gene lookup returns CDR1 SEHNR and CDR2 FQNEAQ (reference sequence). The V and J ends lost 3 bases and 6 bases respectively, with 15 bases between them. The CDR3 protein is CASSFGRPRANEQFF. CDR3 sequence (DNA): TGTGCCAGCAGCTTCGGACGACCTCGGGCCAATGAGCAGTTCTTC.

This chain joins TRBV27 and TRBJ2-7, with unresolved D. Between the trimmed V and J ends, which lost 4 bases and 6 bases, there was a span of 10 bases. The CDR3 contains 12 residues. Germline-derived CDR1 and CDR2 are MNHEY and SMNVEV (reference sequence). The CDR3 protein is CASSSPPGEQYF. Written as DNA, the CDR3 is TGTGCCAGCAGTTCCCCCCCGGGCGAGCAGTACTTC.

V is TRBV19 and J is TRBJ1-2; D remains ambiguous. Germline V lookup: CDR1 LNHDA, CDR2 SQIVND (reference sequence). Trimming stripped 8 bases from V and 5 bases from J, with 21 bases between. This CDR3 spans 15 amino acids. CDR3 sequence: CASLQRPIREYGYTF. Written as DNA, the CDR3 is TGTGCCAGTTTGCAGCGCCCGATCAGAGAATATGGCTACACCTTC.

The J gene is TRBJ1-4, the V gene TRBV7-9; D is ambiguous. Germline V gives CDR1 SEHNR, CDR2 FQNEAQ (reference sequence). CDR3 length equals 14 residues. V was clipped by 5 bases and J by 11 bases, with 18 bases between them. The CDR3 protein is CASSPVREMEKLFF. CDR3 nucleotides: TGTGCCAGCAGCCCTGTGAGGGAGATGGAGAAACTGTTTTTT.

V and J are TRBV5-5 and TRBJ2-3; 8 nucleotides align to TRBD1. This CDR3 region has 17 residues. V lost 4 bases to trimming and J lost 2 bases; unmatched junction nucleotides: 12. Per germline, CDR1 SGHKS and CDR2 YYEKEE (reference sequence). The DNA for the CDR3 is TGTGCCAGCAGCGAGAGACTGACAGGGGCCATCACAGATACGCAGTATTTT. This gives the protein CASSERLTGAITDTQYF.

This clone was detected once. This chain connects TRBV20-1 to TRBJ2-1, with TRBD1 identical over 9 bases. CDR1 DFQATT and CDR2 SNEGSKA come from the germline V gene (reference sequence). The CDR3 extends over 11 amino acids. The CDR3 spells CSIPGQGELFF. The CDR3 nucleotides are TGCAGCATACCGGGACAGGGAGAATTGTTCTTC.

The chain links TRBV6-1 to TRBJ1-3; TRBD1 might be the D (5 bases). V lost 2 bases and J lost 0, with 8 bases in between. CDR3 length: 15 residues. Germline CDR1 and CDR2: MNHNS and SASEGT. The CDR3 is CASSEWGSSGNTIYF. CDR3 nucleotide sequence: TGTGCCAGCAGTGAATGGGGGAGCTCTGGAAACACCATATATTTT.

V usage is TRBV6-5 and J usage is TRBJ1-5, with D perhaps matching TRBD1 (6 bases). The germline gives CDR1 MNHEY, CDR2 SVGAGI. Trimming pared 5 bases from V and 6 bases from J, leaving 17 bases between. The length of the CDR3 is 15 residues. This chain's CDR3 is CASSQKQGIRQPQHF. CDR3 bases: TGTGCCAGCAGTCAAAAACAGGGAATCCGTCAGCCCCAGCATTTT.

This clone was counted a single time. The rearrangement uses TRBV27 and TRBJ2-2; 9 bases match TRBD1. This CDR3 region has 16 residues. Trimming at V came to 1 base and at J to 5 bases, leaving 5 bases not matched to a gene. Germline CDR1 and CDR2: MNHEY and SMNVEV (reference sequence). In DNA form, the CDR3 reads TGTGCCAGCAGTTTATACTCCGGGACAGGGACCGGGGAGCTGTTTTTT. The encoded protein is CASSLYSGTGTGELFF.

The chain couples TRBV4-2 to TRBJ2-5; the D gene could be TRBD1 or TRBD2 (5 bases each). The germline V gene has CDR1 LGHNA and CDR2 YNFKEQ. This CDR3 contains 14 residues. V was clipped by 1 base and J by 4 bases, with 10 bases between them. This chain's CDR3 is CASSQAGRAETQYF. The CDR3 nucleotides read TGTGCCAGCAGCCAAGCAGGGCGGGCAGAGACCCAGTACTTC.

The J gene is TRBJ1-5, the V gene TRBV19; D is undetermined. The germline V and J ends were trimmed by 8 bases and 2 bases, with 13 bases remaining between them. The length of the CDR3 is 14 residues. The germline V gene has CDR1 LNHDA and CDR2 SQIVND (reference sequence). CDR3 residues: CASLESWGNQPQHF. The CDR3 coding sequence is TGTGCCAGTTTGGAAAGTTGGGGCAATCAGCCCCAGCATTTT.

The chain links TRBV6-5 to TRBJ1-1, with TRBD1 identical over 10 bases. CDR1 and CDR2 (germline): MNHEY, SVGAGI. This CDR3 has 15 residues. J lost 4 bases, V lost 4 bases, and 6 bases had no gene match. Here the CDR3 DNA reads TGTGCCAGCAGTTTCCGGGACAGGGGCCGCACTGAAGCTTTCTTT. Translated, it gives CASSFRDRGRTEAFF.

The chain links TRBV19 to TRBJ1-5; D perhaps matches TRBD1 (5 bases). The germline CDR1 and CDR2 sequences are LNHDA and SQIVND (reference sequence). The V end lost 7 bases, the J end lost 5 bases, and 12 bases lay between the germline ends. The CDR3 is 13 amino acids. The CDR3 coding sequence is TGTGCCAGTACAACGGGGCTTCATCAGCCCCAGCATTTT. Translating gives CASTTGLHQPQHF.

V is TRBV7-9 and J is TRBJ2-1, with 10 bases lining up with TRBD2. CDR3 length equals 16 residues. Germline V gene lookup returns CDR1 SEHNR and CDR2 FQNEAQ (reference sequence). Germline trimming cut 5 bases from V and 4 bases from J; bases unmatched to any gene: 8. Written as DNA, the CDR3 is TGTGCCAGCAGCACCTCGACTAGCGGGCCGTACAATGAGCAGTTCTTC. This codes for CASSTSTSGPYNEQFF.

This chain links TRBV6-1 with TRBJ1-3, with 8 positions matching TRBD1. The CDR3 is 15 amino acids. The germline V gene has CDR1 MNHNS and CDR2 SASEGT. V was clipped by 5 bases and J by 8 bases; unmatched bases: 11. The DNA of the CDR3 is TGTGCCAGCAGTATGACCCAGGGGGCTGTGGACACCATATATTTT. Encoded protein: CASSMTQGAVDTIYF.

The chain has TRBV7-9 and TRBJ1-2, with TRBD1 matching 7 bases. J lost 11 bases, V lost 2 bases, and 14 bases had no gene match. Germline CDR1 is SEHNR and CDR2 is FQNEAQ (reference sequence). The CDR3 is 15 amino acids. This CDR3 is CASSLSRRTGLFYTF. CDR3 in DNA: TGTGCCAGCAGCTTATCACGGAGGACAGGCCTATTTTACACCTTC. The whole variable domain, filled in from reference TRBV7-9 and TRBJ1-2, reads DTGVSQNPRHKITKRGQNVTFRCDPISEHNRLYWYRQTLGQGPEFLTYFQNEAQLEKSRLLSDRFSAERPKGSFSTLEIQRTEQGDSAMYLCASSLSRRTGLFYTFGSGTRLTVV.

The chain carries TRBV9 and TRBJ2-1; D unclear. Germline V gene sequence: CDR1 SGDLS, CDR2 YYNGEE. CDR3 length: 12 amino acids. V was shortened by 2 bases and J by 7 bases, with 7 bases between the two germline ends. CDR3 sequence reads: CASSVHGNEQFF. CDR3 DNA sequence: TGTGCCAGCAGCGTCCACGGAAATGAGCAGTTCTTC.

This rearrangement joins TRBV4-1 to TRBJ2-7; the D gene is possibly TRBD2 (5 bases). Germline lookup yields CDR1 MGHRA and CDR2 YSYEKL. Trimming took off 3 bases at V and 5 bases at J, with 17 bases between the two ends. The CDR3 extends over 15 amino acids. This chain's CDR3 is CASSHLRGLLDEQYF. CDR3 in DNA: TGCGCCAGCAGCCATCTCCGCGGGTTACTGGACGAGCAGTACTTC.

On this clone itself: This same CDR3 is encoded by further DNA sequences in the sample. The chain links TRBV11-2 to TRBJ2-1; D call uncertain. Trimming pared 3 bases from V and 7 bases from J, leaving 4 bases between. This CDR3 spans 11 amino acids. Germline CDR1 is SGHAT and CDR2 is FQNNGV. DNA for the CDR3: TGTGCCAGCAGCTTTTTGAATGAGCAGTTCTTC. It codes for CASSFLNEQFF.

This clone came up once. V gene TRBV7-9 combines with J gene TRBJ2-1; a possible D gene is TRBD2 (5 bases). The CDR3 runs 12 residues. V was pared by 8 bases and J by 8 bases, with 13 bases between. Per the germline V gene, CDR1 is SEHNR and CDR2 is FQNEAQ (reference sequence). The CDR3 sequence is CASRRATDEQFF. CDR3 nucleotide sequence: TGTGCCAGCCGGCGGGCCACGGATGAGCAGTTCTTC.

This chain uses TRBV5-8 with TRBJ2-7; 7 bases map to TRBD1. The CDR3 is made up of 14 amino acids. V was clipped by 4 bases and J by 5 bases; unmatched bases: 9. In germline, CDR1 is SGHTS, CDR2 YDEGEE. Here the CDR3 DNA reads TGTGCCAGCAGCCCCGAGACAGGGCCCCACGAGCAGTACTTC. It translates to CASSPETGPHEQYF. The whole variable domain, filled in from reference TRBV5-8 and TRBJ2-7, reads EAGVTQSPTHLIKTRGQQATLRCSPISGHTSVYWYQQALGLGLQFLLWYDEGEERNRGNFPPRFSGRQFPNYSSELNVNALELEDSALYLCASSPETGPHEQYFGPGTRLTVT.